The 18 T cell receptor beta chains given below trace back to one sample, sequenced in a study of T cells after yellow fever vaccination. TCRdb analysed the 5' RACE reads with MiXCR anew, one entry per CDR3 protein. This table holds 170,000 or so distinct CDR3 sequences, roughly 8.8% found once. The specimen was CD8+ T cells sorted from PBMCs, collected 45 days after the yellow fever booster vaccination. The receptor set was obtained from a young man who received the YFV17D yellow fever vaccine.

A few counts support this clonotype. J is TRBJ1-2 and V is TRBV12-3 or TRBV12-4, with D maybe TRBD1 (5 bases). V lost 4 bases to trimming and J lost 6 bases, with 9 bases between them. The CDR3 has 12 amino acids. As DNA, the CDR3 is TGTGCCAGCAGTTCGGGGGGAGATGGCTACACCTTC. Its protein product is CASSSGGDGYTF.

This clonotype was observed a handful of times. The V gene is TRBV6-2 or TRBV6-3, the J gene TRBJ1-2; D may be TRBD1 (5 bases). Germline CDR1 MNHEY, CDR2 SVGEGT. The CDR3 is 11 residues long. Trimming stripped 7 bases from V and 8 bases from J, with 11 bases between. The CDR3 DNA reads TGTGCCAGCATGGAGGGGCTAGGCTACACCTTC. It yields the protein CASMEGLGYTF.

This clonotype was recorded a few times. V usage is TRBV14 and J usage is TRBJ2-7, with 9 bases lining up with TRBD2. Germline trimming cut 6 bases from V and 4 bases from J; bases unmatched to any gene: 19. This CDR3 is built from 18 residues. Looked up from germline, CDR1 is SGHDN and CDR2 is FVKESK. CDR3 residues: CASRKRMLPPGLAYEQYV. The DNA of the CDR3 is TGTGCCAGCAGAAAGAGGATGCTTCCCCCGGGACTAGCATACGAGCAGTACGTC.

V and J are TRBV24-1 and TRBJ1-2; D uncertain. Germline V gene data show CDR1 as KGHDR and CDR2 as SFDVKD. With 3 bases removed from V and 4 bases from J, the gap between germline ends came to 11 bases. The CDR3 has 14 amino acids. CDR3 region: CATSDRGMAYGYTF. The CDR3 DNA is TGTGCCACCAGTGATCGGGGTATGGCCTATGGCTACACCTTC.

This clonotype was seen only a few times. For the CDR3, the DNA is TGTGCCAGCCATCAGGGCGGCAGGGTTCAAGATACGCAGTATTTT. It yields the protein CASHQGGRVQDTQYF. V gene TRBV7-9 combines with J gene TRBJ2-3; possible D gene TRBD1, 5 bases. Deletions cut 8 bases from V and 5 bases from J, with 20 bases between. Germline CDR1 SEHNR, CDR2 FQNEAQ (reference sequence). The CDR3 extends over 15 amino acids.

The V and J genes are TRBV7-9 and TRBJ2-2, with D possibly matching TRBD1 (6 bases). The CDR3 has 16 residues. Per germline, CDR1 SEHNR and CDR2 FQNEAQ (reference sequence). Trimming shortened V by 5 bases and J by 4 bases, and 17 bases separated the two germline ends. CDR3 sequence (DNA): TGTGCCAGCAGCCCGACCCTGACAGGAACCACCGGGGAGCTGTTTTTT. This encodes CASSPTLTGTTGELFF.

This clonotype has ten or more counts. The genes are TRBV28 and TRBJ2-5; D is uncertain. V gave up 2 bases and J gave up 1 base, with 2 bases separating them. Germline values: CDR1 MDHEN, CDR2 SYDVKM. The CDR3 runs 12 residues. CDR3 sequence: CASSLPQETQYF. The CDR3 region has the DNA TGTGCCAGCAGTTTACCCCAAGAGACCCAGTACTTC.

The chain couples TRBV29-1 to TRBJ2-3; no firm D call. Per the germline V gene, CDR1 is SQVTM and CDR2 is ANQGSEA. The length of the CDR3 is 13 residues. Trimming took 0 bases from V and 3 from J, leaving 7 bases between them. The DNA of the CDR3 is TGCAGCGTTGAAGAGGACGGAACAGATACGCAGTATTTT. This encodes CSVEEDGTDTQYF.

This clonotype has at least ten counts. The chain uses TRBV21-1 and TRBJ2-3; TRBD2, the table's D call, lacks a check against the DNA. TRBV21-1 is marked as a pseudogene. The CDR3 has 17 residues. Here the CDR3 reads CASSNPRGGSCTDTQYF. CDR3 DNA: TGTGCCAGCAGCAATCCTCGGGGGGGTTCGTGCACAGATACGCAGTATTTT.

The chain links TRBV4-1 to TRBJ1-6; D is undetermined. Looked up from germline, CDR1 is MGHRA and CDR2 is YSYEKL. The CDR3 consists of 12 residues. V was cut by 0 bases and J by 15 bases, with 9 bases left in between. The CDR3 region has the DNA TGCGCCAGCAGCCAAGAGATGGGCCTCCTCCACTTT. Residues: CASSQEMGLLHF.

V is TRBV12-3 or TRBV12-4 and J is TRBJ1-1; tentatively, D is TRBD1 (6 bases). The CDR3 covers 14 residues. With 3 bases removed from V and 4 bases from J, the gap between germline ends came to 12 bases. CDR3 loop: CASSFSGDVTEAFF. The CDR3 nucleotides read TGTGCCAGCAGTTTTTCAGGGGATGTCACTGAAGCTTTCTTT.

The rearrangement links TRBV6-5 to TRBJ2-1, with D tentatively TRBD2 (7 bases). The CDR3 loop spans 15 amino acids. V was clipped by 6 bases and J by 5 bases, with 17 bases between them. The germline CDR1 and CDR2 sequences are MNHEY and SVGAGI. The CDR3 bases are TGTGCCAGCAGAATCTTCCGGGGGGCGAACAATGAGCAGTTCTTC. Protein sequence: CASRIFRGANNEQFF.

This clonotype was found many times. The rearrangement uses TRBV4-1 and TRBJ1-1; D call uncertain. Looked up from germline, CDR1 is MGHRA and CDR2 is YSYEKL. The CDR3 totals 12 residues. V was clipped by 8 bases and J by 8 bases, with 15 bases between them. This CDR3 is CASRRGKREAFF. The DNA for the CDR3 is TGCGCCAGCCGGCGCGGTAAACGAGAAGCTTTCTTT.

This clonotype was counted many times. Germline and junction disagree at one end, which may indicate a read error. The chain has TRBV4-1 and TRBJ2-2; D unclear. Germline CDR1 reads MGHRA; CDR2 reads YSYEKL. The CDR3 totals 12 residues. CDR3 coding DNA: TGTGCCAGCAGCCGAAACACCGGGGAGCTGTTTTTT. It specifies CASSRNTGELFF.

This CDR3 is CSVEVNTEAFF. CDR3 in DNA: TGCAGCGTTGAAGTGAACACTGAAGCTTTCTTT. The chain combines TRBV29-1 with TRBJ1-1, with D unclear. This CDR3 contains 11 residues. V was trimmed by 1 base and J by 0 bases, leaving 0 bases between them. Germline-derived CDR1 and CDR2 are SQVTM and ANQGSEA.

This clonotype has more than one count but fewer than ten. The chain has TRBV5-5 and TRBJ2-5; D gene ambiguous. In germline, CDR1 is SGHKS, CDR2 YYEKEE (reference sequence). Trimming removed 1 base from V and 2 bases from J, with 9 bases in between. The CDR3 extends over 14 amino acids. CDR3 bases: TGTGCCAGCAGCTTGATACCCCAGCAAGAGACCCAGTACTTC. Translated: CASSLIPQQETQYF.

The chain combines TRBV14 with TRBJ2-1, with TRBD2 identical over 8 bases. Germline CDR1 SGHDN, CDR2 FVKESK. CDR3 length: 17 amino acids. V shed 0 bases, J shed 7 bases, and the junction held 11 bases outside the gene matches. This CDR3 is CASSQEASGWARNEQFF. The CDR3 nucleotides read TGTGCCAGCAGCCAAGAGGCTAGCGGGTGGGCCAGGAATGAGCAGTTCTTC.

The chain carries TRBV20-1 and TRBJ2-3, with D possibly matching TRBD2 (5 bases). This CDR3 comprises 16 residues. Germline V gene data show CDR1 as DFQATT and CDR2 as SNEGSKA (reference sequence). Trimming stripped 0 bases from V and 4 bases from J, with 17 bases between. The CDR3 DNA sequence: TGCAGTGCTAGAGACCAAAGGACTGGGGATTCAGATACGCAGTATTTT. Translation: CSARDQRTGDSDTQYF.